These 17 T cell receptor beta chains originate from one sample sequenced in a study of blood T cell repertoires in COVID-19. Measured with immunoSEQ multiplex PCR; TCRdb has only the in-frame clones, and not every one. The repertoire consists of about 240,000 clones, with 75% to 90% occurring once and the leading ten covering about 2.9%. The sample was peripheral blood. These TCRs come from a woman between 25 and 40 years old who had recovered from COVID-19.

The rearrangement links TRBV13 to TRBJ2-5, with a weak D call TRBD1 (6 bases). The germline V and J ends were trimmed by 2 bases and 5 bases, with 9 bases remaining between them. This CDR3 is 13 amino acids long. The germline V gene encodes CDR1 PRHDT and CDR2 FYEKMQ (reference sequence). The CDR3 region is CASSLPGQETQYF. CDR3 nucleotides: TGTGCCAGCAGCTTACCCGGACAGGAGACCCAGTACTTC.

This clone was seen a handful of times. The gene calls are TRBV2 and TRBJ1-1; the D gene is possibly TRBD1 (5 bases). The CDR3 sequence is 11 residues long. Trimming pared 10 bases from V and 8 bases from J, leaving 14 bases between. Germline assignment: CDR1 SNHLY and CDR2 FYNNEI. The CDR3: CAMGRGGEAFF. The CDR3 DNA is TGTGCCATGGGCCGGGGGGGAGAAGCTTTCTTT.

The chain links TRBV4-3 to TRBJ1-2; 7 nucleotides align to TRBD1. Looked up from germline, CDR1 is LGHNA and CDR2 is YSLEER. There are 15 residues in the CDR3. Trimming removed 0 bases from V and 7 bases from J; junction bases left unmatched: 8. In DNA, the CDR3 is TGCGCCAGCAGCCAAGAACAGGGGATGTTGGTTGGCTACACCTTC. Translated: CASSQEQGMLVGYTF.

The CDR3 DNA sequence: TGCAGTGCTAGTGGGGCTGCGGGGGGGAGGACAGATACGCAGTATTTT. The encoded protein is CSASGAAGGRTDTQYF. The chain is built from TRBV20-1 and TRBJ2-3; 9 positions match TRBD2. Germline V gene sequence: CDR1 DFQATT, CDR2 SNEGSKA (reference sequence). CDR3 length: 16 residues. V was pared by 3 bases and J by 3 bases, with 10 bases of the junction left unmatched.

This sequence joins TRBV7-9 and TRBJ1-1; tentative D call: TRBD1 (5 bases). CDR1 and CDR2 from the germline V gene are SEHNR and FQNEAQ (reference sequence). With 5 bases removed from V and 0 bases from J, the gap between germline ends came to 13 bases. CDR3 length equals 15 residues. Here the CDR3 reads CASSTTGALNTEAFF. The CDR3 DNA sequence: TGTGCCAGCAGCACAACAGGTGCTTTGAACACTGAAGCTTTCTTT.

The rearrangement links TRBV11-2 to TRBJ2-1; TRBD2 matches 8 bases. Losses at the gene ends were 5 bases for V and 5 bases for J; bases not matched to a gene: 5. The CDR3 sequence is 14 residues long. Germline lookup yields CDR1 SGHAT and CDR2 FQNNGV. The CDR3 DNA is TGTGCCAGCAGCCCGGGGGGGGCTAACAATGAGCAGTTCTTC. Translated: CASSPGGANNEQFF.

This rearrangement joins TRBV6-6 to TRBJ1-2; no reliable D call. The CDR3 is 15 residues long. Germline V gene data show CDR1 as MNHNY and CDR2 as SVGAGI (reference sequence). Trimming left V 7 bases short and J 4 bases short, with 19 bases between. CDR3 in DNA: TGTGCCAGCACGGGTTCCTCCTTGGCCCTCTATGGCTACACCTTC. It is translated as CASTGSSLALYGYTF.

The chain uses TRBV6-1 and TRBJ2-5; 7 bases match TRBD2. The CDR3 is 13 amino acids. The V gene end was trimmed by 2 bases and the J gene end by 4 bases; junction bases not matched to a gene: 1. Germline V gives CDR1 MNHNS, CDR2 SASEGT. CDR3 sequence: CASSELAAETQYF. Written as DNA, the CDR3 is TGTGCCAGCAGTGAACTAGCGGCAGAGACCCAGTACTTC.

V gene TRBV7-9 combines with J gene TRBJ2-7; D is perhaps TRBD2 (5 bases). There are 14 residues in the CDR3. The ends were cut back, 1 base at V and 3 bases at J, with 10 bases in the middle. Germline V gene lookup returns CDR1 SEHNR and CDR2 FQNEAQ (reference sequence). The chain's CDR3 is CASSLGSSGYEQYF. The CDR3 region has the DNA TGTGCCAGCAGCTTAGGTTCCAGCGGCTACGAGCAGTACTTC.

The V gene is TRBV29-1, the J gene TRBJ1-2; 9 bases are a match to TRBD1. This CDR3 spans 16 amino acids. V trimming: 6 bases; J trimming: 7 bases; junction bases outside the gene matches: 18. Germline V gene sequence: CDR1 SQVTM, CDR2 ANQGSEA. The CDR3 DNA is TGCAGCGTCGAGAACCTCGGACAGGGGACCCGCCGTGGCTACACCTTC. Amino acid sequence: CSVENLGQGTRRGYTF.

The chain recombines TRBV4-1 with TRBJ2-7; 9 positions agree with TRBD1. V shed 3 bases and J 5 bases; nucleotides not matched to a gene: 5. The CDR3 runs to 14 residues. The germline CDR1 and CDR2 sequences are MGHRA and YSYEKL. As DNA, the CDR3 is TGCGCCAGCAGCCACCAGGACAGGGGCGACGAGCAGTACTTC. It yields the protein CASSHQDRGDEQYF.

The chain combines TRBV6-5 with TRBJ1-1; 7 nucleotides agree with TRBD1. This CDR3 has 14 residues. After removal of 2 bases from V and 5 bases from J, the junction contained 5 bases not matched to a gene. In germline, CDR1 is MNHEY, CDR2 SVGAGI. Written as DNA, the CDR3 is TGTGCCAGCAGTTACGGGGGGACAGTAACTGAAGCTTTCTTT. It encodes CASSYGGTVTEAFF.

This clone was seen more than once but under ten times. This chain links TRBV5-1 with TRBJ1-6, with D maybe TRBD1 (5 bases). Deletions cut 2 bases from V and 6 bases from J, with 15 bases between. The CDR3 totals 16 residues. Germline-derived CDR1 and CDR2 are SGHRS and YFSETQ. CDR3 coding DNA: TGCGCCAGCAGCTTTTCTACTCAGGGATTTAATTCACCCCTCCACTTT. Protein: CASSFSTQGFNSPLHF.

The CDR3 is CASGLPGLVYEQFF. The CDR3 DNA reads TGTGCTAGTGGTTTGCCGGGACTAGTATATGAGCAGTTCTTC. The chain employs TRBV12-5 and TRBJ2-1; 8 nucleotides line up with TRBD2. Germline CDR1 and CDR2: LGHNT and FRNRAP. The CDR3 is 14 amino acids. The trim removed 2 bases at V and 8 bases at J, leaving 5 bases unmatched.

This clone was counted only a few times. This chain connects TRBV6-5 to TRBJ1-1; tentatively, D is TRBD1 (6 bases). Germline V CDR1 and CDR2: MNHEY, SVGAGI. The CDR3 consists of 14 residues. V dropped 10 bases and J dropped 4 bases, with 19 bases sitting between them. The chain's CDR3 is CATKTTGRATEAFF. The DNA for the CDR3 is TGTGCCACCAAAACTACAGGGAGGGCCACTGAAGCTTTCTTT.

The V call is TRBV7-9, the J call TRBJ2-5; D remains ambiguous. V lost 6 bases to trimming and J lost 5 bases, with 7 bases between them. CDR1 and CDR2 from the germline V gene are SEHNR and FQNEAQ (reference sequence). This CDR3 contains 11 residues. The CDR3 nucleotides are TGTGCCAGCAGGGCGGTTGAGACCCAGTACTTC. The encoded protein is CASRAVETQYF.

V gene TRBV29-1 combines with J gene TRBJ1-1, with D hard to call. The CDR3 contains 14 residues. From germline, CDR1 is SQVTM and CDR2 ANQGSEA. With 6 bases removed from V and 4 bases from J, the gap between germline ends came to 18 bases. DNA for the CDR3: TGCAGCGTAGAGGGCCGGTTGGTTGGCACTGAAGCTTTCTTT. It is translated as CSVEGRLVGTEAFF.